This entry features one TCR beta chain sequence. These data are taken from a study of cytomegalovirus exposure and HLA in healthy donors. From germline, CDR1 is SGHDN and CDR2 FVKESK. Trimming cost V 3 bases and J 0 bases; bases outside gene matches: 17. This CDR3 is built from 20 residues. 60 Vbeta and 13 Jbeta primers were used in PCR. Measured with immunoSEQ multiplex PCR; TCRdb has only the in-frame clones, and not every one. The profile covers 150,000 to 190,000 clones, with around 75% appearing a single time and about 1.3% taken by the ten largest. The rearrangement links TRBV14 to TRBJ2-1; 7 nucleotides line up with TRBD2. The source material was PBMCs. The receptor's source is a man aged 18 to 29 in good health and CMV-seronegative. CDR3 bases: TGTGCCAGCAGCCAGGCTCCTAGCGGCTCCAACGGGAGCTCCTACAATGAGCAGTTCTTC. Protein sequence: CASSQAPSGSNGSSYNEQFF.